The 18 T cell receptor beta chains given below trace back to one sample, sequenced in a study of T cells expressing NK-cell markers. For each CDR3 protein, TCRdb gives one entry from its re-call of the 5' RACE reads, without DNA. Recorded for this sample: roughly 110,000 distinct CDR3 sequences. The specimen sequenced was blood T cells: a sorted CD56 or NKG2C T cell subset, CD4+ or CD8+ T cells, or bulk PBMC T cells (not recorded which). These receptors all come from a woman between 18 and 69 years old in good health.

V and J are TRBV19 and TRBJ2-1; TCRdb's D gene call, TRBD1, goes unchecked for lack of DNA. The CDR3 is 17 residues long. CDR1 is LNHDA, CDR2 SQIVND, per germline (reference sequence). This CDR3 reads CASSIDLWGLSYNEQFF.

The rearrangement joins TRBV21-1 to TRBJ1-5. TRBV21-1 corresponds to a pseudogene. The CDR3 sequence is 14 residues long. CDR3 loop: CASSKDRSLKPQHF.

The V and J genes are TRBV12-3 or TRBV12-4 and TRBJ2-2; TCRdb returns TRBD1, unconfirmable since there is no DNA. The CDR3 contains 17 residues. CDR3: CASSPTGLTSNTGELFF.

CDR3 sequence: CASSQVWGRFGELFF. This chain joins TRBV3-1 and TRBJ2-2; the D call from TCRdb, TRBD1, cannot be confirmed without DNA. The germline V gene encodes CDR1 LGHDT and CDR2 YNNKEL (reference sequence). CDR3 length: 15 amino acids. Together with reference TRBV3-1 and TRBJ2-2, the CDR3 gives the full variable domain: DTAVSQTPKYLVTQMGNDKSIKCEQNLGHDTMYWYKQDSKKFLKIMFSYNNKELIINETVPNRFSPKSPDKAHLNLHINSLELGDSAVYFCASSQVWGRFGELFFGEGSRLTVL.

V is TRBV15 and J is TRBJ1-2. This CDR3 is built from 12 residues. Germline loops: CDR1 LNHNV, CDR2 YYDKDF (reference sequence). The CDR3: CAAQSGNYGYTF.

This chain links TRBV11-2 with TRBJ1-1. CDR1 is SGHAT and CDR2 is FQNNGV in the germline V gene. The CDR3 is 14 residues long. Here the CDR3 reads CASSLDLAGTEAFF.

This chain joins TRBV29-1 and TRBJ2-7. The CDR3 is 12 amino acids. CDR1 is SQVTM, CDR2 ANQGSEA, per germline. CDR3 region: CSARTGPYEQYF.

The chain employs TRBV6-5 and TRBJ1-2; TCRdb selects TRBD1, and the lack of DNA leaves this call unchecked. This CDR3 is built from 14 residues. Germline lookup yields CDR1 MNHEY and CDR2 SVGAGI. The CDR3: CASSYAASGNGYTF.

The chain couples TRBV9 to TRBJ2-5; TCRdb selects TRBD1, and the lack of DNA leaves this call unchecked. Germline CDR1 and CDR2: SGDLS and YYNGEE. The CDR3 spans 15 residues. The CDR3 sequence: CASSADGTDQETQYF.

The J gene is TRBJ2-5, the V gene TRBV20-1. Germline loops: CDR1 DFQATT, CDR2 SNEGSKA (reference sequence). This CDR3 has 14 residues. The CDR3 is CSAEPDLRGETQYF.

The chain joins TRBV7-8 to TRBJ2-7; TCRdb indicates TRBD1, and absent DNA this call remains unverified. Germline CDR1 and CDR2: SGHVS and FQNEAQ. This CDR3 has 15 residues. The CDR3 loop reads CASSLGAGLPYGQYF.

V and J are TRBV4-2 and TRBJ2-1. CDR3 size: 11 residues. CDR1 is LGHNA and CDR2 is YNFKEQ in the germline V gene. The CDR3: CASSQMDEQFF.

The genes are TRBV7-3 and TRBJ2-1; the TCRdb call, TRBD2, lacks DNA for checking. Germline values: CDR1 SGHTA, CDR2 FQGTGA. The CDR3 length is 15 residues. CDR3 residues: CASSLTSGRYGEQFF.

This chain links TRBV6-2 or TRBV6-3 with TRBJ2-1; with no DNA, the TCRdb D assignment of TRBD2 cannot be verified. CDR1 and CDR2 (germline): MNHEY, SVGEGT. The CDR3 consists of 16 residues. The CDR3 region is CASSLRAGGDYNEQFF.

The V call is TRBV12-3 or TRBV12-4, the J call TRBJ1-2; lacking DNA, the TRBD1 call made by TCRdb goes unchecked. The CDR3 sequence is 13 residues long. The CDR3 loop is CASSPGLGRGYTF.

J is TRBJ2-3 and V is TRBV5-6; the D gene TCRdb calls, TRBD1, cannot be checked with no DNA. This CDR3 contains 16 residues. Germline assignment: CDR1 SGHDT and CDR2 YYEEEE. Here the CDR3 reads CASSLAGVGLSDTQYF.

The chain links TRBV24-1 to TRBJ2-3; TCRdb picks TRBD2, but there is no DNA to check that call. CDR1 is KGHDR and CDR2 is SFDVKD in the germline V gene. This CDR3 is built from 14 residues. CDR3 in amino acids: CATSDFEEADTQYF.

The chain carries TRBV27 and TRBJ2-2; TCRdb returns TRBD1, unconfirmable since there is no DNA. The CDR3 has 15 residues. CDR1 is MNHEY and CDR2 is SMNVEV in the germline V gene (reference sequence). CDR3: CASRDGTEETGELFF.